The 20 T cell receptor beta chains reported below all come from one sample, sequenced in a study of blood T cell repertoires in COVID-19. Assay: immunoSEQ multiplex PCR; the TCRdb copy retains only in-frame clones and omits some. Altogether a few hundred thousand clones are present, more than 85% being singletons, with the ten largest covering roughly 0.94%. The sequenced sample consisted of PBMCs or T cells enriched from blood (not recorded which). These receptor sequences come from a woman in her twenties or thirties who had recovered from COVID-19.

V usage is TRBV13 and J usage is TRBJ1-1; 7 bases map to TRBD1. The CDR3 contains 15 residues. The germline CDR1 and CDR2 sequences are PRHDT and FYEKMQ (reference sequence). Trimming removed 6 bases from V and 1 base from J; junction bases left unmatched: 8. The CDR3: CASRPQGGTNTEAFF. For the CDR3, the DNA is TGTGCCAGCAGACCCCAGGGGGGAACGAACACTGAAGCTTTCTTT.

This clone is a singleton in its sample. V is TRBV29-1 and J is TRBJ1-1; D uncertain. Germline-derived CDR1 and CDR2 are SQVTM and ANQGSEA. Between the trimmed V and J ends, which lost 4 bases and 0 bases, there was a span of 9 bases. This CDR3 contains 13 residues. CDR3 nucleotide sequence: TGCAGCGTTGCAGGCAGGTTGAACACTGAAGCTTTCTTT. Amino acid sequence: CSVAGRLNTEAFF.

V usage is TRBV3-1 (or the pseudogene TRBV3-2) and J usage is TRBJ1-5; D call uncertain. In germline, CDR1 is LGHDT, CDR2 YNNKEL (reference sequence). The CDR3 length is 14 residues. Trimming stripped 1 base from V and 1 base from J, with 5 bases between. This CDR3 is CASSQGGSNQPQHF. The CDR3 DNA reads TGTGCCAGCAGCCAAGGTGGCAGCAATCAGCCCCAGCATTTT.

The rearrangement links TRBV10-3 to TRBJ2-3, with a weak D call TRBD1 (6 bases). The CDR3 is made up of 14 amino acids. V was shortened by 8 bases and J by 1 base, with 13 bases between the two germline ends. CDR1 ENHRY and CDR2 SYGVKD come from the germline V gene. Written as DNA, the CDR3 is TGTGCCATCTCAGGGGACCAGCGCACAGATACGCAGTATTTT. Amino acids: CAISGDQRTDTQYF.

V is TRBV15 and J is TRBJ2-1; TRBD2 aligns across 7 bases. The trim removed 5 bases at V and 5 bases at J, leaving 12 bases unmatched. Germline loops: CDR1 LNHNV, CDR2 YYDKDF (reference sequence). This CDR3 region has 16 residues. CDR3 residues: CATSRLKRGGDNEQFF. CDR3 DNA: TGTGCCACCAGCCGTCTTAAGCGGGGAGGAGACAATGAGCAGTTCTTC.

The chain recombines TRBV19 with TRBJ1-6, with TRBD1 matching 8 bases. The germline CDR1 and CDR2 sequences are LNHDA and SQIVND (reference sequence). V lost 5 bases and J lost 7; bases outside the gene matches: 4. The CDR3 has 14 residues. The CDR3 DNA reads TGTGCCAGTAGTCACAGGGGGGAGAATTCACCCCTCCACTTT. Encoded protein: CASSHRGENSPLHF.

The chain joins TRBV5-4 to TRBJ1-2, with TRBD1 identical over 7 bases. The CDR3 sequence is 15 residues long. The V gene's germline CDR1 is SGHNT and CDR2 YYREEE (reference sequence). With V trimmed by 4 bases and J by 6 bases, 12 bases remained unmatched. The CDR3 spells CASSRQPTGVNGYTF. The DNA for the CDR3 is TGTGCCAGCAGCCGCCAACCCACAGGGGTGAATGGCTACACCTTC.

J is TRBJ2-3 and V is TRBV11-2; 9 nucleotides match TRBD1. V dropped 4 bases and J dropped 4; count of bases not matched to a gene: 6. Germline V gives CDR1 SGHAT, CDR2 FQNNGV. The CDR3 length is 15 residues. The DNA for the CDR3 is TGTGCCAGCAGCTCCGAGGACAGGGGTGCAGATACGCAGTATTTT. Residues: CASSSEDRGADTQYF.

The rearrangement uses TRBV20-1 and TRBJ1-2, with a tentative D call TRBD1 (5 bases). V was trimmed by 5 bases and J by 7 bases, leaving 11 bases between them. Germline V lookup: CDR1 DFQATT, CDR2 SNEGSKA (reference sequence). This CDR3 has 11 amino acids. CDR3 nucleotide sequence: TGCAGTGCTCCAGGGAATCTTGGCTACACCTTC. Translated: CSAPGNLGYTF.

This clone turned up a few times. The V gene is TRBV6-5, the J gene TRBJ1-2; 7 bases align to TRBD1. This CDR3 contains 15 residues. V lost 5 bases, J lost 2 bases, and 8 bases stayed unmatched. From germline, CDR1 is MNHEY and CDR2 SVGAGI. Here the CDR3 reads CASSPDRDWNYGYTF. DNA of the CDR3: TGTGCCAGCAGTCCCGACAGGGATTGGAACTATGGCTACACCTTC.

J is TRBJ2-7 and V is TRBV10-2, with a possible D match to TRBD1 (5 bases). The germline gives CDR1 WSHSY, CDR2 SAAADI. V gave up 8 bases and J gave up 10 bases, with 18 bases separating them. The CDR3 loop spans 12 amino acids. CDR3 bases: TGCGCCAGCGGAGACCCAGGGTTAGGCCAGTACTTC. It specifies CASGDPGLGQYF.

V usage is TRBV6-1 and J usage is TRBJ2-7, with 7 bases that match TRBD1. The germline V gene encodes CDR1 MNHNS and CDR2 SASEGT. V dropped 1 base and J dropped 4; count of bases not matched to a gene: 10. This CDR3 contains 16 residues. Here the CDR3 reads CASSEVSAARGYEQYF. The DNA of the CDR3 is TGTGCCAGCAGTGAAGTTTCGGCGGCCAGGGGGTACGAGCAGTACTTC.

The CDR3 sequence: CASSMVGDGYTF. CDR3 DNA: TGTGCCAGTAGTATGGTAGGGGATGGCTACACCTTC. This chain joins TRBV19 and TRBJ1-2, with a possible D match to TRBD1 (5 bases). There are 12 residues in the CDR3. Germline V lookup: CDR1 LNHDA, CDR2 SQIVND (reference sequence). Trimming stripped 3 bases from V and 6 bases from J, with 8 bases between.

CDR3 loop: CASSPYGGPDTGELFF. The CDR3 nucleotides read TGTGCCAGCAGTCCCTACGGGGGGCCAGACACCGGGGAGCTGTTTTTT. This rearrangement joins TRBV6-2 or TRBV6-3 to TRBJ2-2; D may be TRBD2 (7 bases). Germline V lookup: CDR1 MNHEY, CDR2 SVGEGT. There are 16 residues in the CDR3. V was pared by 5 bases and J by 3 bases, with 16 bases between.

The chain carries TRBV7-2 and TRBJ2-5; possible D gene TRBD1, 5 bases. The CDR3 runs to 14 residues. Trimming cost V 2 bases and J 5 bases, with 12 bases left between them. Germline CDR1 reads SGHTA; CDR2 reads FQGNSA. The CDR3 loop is CASSLMVGVETQYF. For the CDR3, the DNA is TGTGCCAGCAGCTTAATGGTAGGGGTGGAGACCCAGTACTTC.

CDR3 residues: CASSSIWRSGADTQYF. The CDR3 region has the DNA TGTGCCAGCAGCTCAATATGGCGTAGCGGGGCAGATACGCAGTATTTT. J is TRBJ2-3 and V is TRBV7-2; 8 positions match TRBD2. J gave up 4 bases and V 4 bases, and 10 bases lay outside the gene matches. The germline gives CDR1 SGHTA, CDR2 FQGNSA. The CDR3 is 16 amino acids.

This chain's CDR3 is CASTDRGKEFF. The CDR3 region has the DNA TGTGCCAGCACGGACAGGGGAAAAGAGTTCTTC. The chain joins TRBV27 to TRBJ2-1, with TRBD1 matching over 9 bases. Germline CDR1 MNHEY, CDR2 SMNVEV (reference sequence). After removal of 7 bases from V and 14 bases from J, the junction contained 6 bases not matched to a gene. The CDR3 is made up of 11 amino acids.

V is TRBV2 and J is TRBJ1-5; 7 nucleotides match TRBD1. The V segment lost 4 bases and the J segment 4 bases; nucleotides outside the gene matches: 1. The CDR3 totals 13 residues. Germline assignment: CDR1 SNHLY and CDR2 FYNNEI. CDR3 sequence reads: CASSAGQNQPQHF. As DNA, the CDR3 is TGTGCCAGCAGTGCGGGACAGAATCAGCCCCAGCATTTT.

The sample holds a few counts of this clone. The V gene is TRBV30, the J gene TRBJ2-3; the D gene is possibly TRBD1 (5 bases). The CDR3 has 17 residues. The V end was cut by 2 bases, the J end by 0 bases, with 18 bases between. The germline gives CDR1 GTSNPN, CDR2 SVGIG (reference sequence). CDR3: CAWSPSQAPESTDTQYF. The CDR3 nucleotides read TGTGCCTGGAGTCCATCACAGGCCCCAGAAAGCACAGATACGCAGTATTTT.

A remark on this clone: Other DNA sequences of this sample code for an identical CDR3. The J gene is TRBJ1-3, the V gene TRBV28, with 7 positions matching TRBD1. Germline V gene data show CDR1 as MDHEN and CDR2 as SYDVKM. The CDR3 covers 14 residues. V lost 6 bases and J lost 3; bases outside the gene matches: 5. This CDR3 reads CASRPRQGGNTIYF. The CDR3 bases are TGTGCCAGCAGGCCACGACAGGGTGGAAACACCATATATTTT.